This T cell receptor (beta chain) was observed in a study of shared clonotypes between healthy human individuals. Cells designated naive CD8 were CD45RO-negative and were positively selected for CCR7, with terminally differentiated effector memory CD45RA+ cells excluded. Details on this clone: Within the sample, other DNA sequences also encode this same CDR3.

Data came from immunoSEQ multiplex PCR; TCRdb stores just in-frame clones and leaves some out. The repertoire holds hundreds of thousands of clones, with 92% as singletons. CDR1 and CDR2 from the germline V gene are ENHRY and SYGVKD. The CDR3 is 13 residues long. V was cut by 0 bases and J by 2 bases, with 4 bases left in between. The chain links TRBV10-3 to TRBJ2-5; D not resolved. The source of this sequence is a man aged 25-40 years in good health. Sequencing was carried out using naive CD8+ T cells sorted from blood. CDR3 region: CAISESRQETQYF. In nucleotides, the CDR3 is TGTGCCATCAGTGAGTCGCGACAAGAGACCCAGTACTTC.